The 27 T cell receptor beta chains below all came from one sample that was sequenced in a study of CD8+ T cells in alopecia areata. Reverse transcription of extracted RNA yielded cDNA, which provided the sequencing template. Using immunoSEQ multiplex PCR, the repertoire was profiled, and TCRdb retains in-frame clones only, with some absent. This sample has roughly 200,000 clones, with 50% to 70% found just once. Source: CD4+ T cells sorted from blood, taken at week 0. The source is a human donor with alopecia areata.

The V gene is TRBV4-1, the J gene TRBJ2-7; no definite D call. Germline loops: CDR1 MGHRA, CDR2 YSYEKL. Trimming left V 0 bases short and J 9 bases short, with 18 bases between. CDR3 length: 15 residues. The CDR3 protein is CASSQEYPPAQGQYF. For the CDR3, the DNA is TGCGCCAGCAGCCAAGAATATCCCCCGGCCCAAGGGCAGTACTTC.

The gene calls are TRBV5-6 and TRBJ2-7; D possibly corresponds to TRBD1 (5 bases). The CDR3 extends over 13 amino acids. Trimming removed 2 bases from V and 3 bases from J, with 9 bases in between. Germline V gene data show CDR1 as SGHDT and CDR2 as YYEEEE. CDR3 region: CASSLSGIYEQYF. The CDR3 DNA follows: TGTGCCAGCAGCTTATCAGGGATCTACGAGCAGTACTTC.

This sequence joins TRBV29-1 and TRBJ1-2; a weak D match, TRBD1 (5 bases). V was shortened by 7 bases and J by 8 bases, with 20 bases between the two germline ends. Germline lookup yields CDR1 SQVTM and CDR2 ANQGSEA. The CDR3 covers 13 residues. The CDR3 loop reads CSAWGRTAKGYTF. Here the CDR3 DNA reads TGCAGCGCCTGGGGACGGACTGCGAAAGGCTACACCTTC.

This clone was seen a handful of times. The chain combines TRBV28 with TRBJ2-4; D remains ambiguous. The CDR3 has 13 amino acids. Per germline, CDR1 MDHEN and CDR2 SYDVKM. Trimming removed 3 bases from V and 9 bases from J, with 12 bases in between. CDR3 DNA: TGTGCCAGCAGTTTTCCCCGTCCCAGCATTCAGTACTTC. It yields the protein CASSFPRPSIQYF.

V and J are TRBV10-3 and TRBJ2-5; D is ambiguous. V lost 6 bases and J 5 bases, leaving 10 bases between the germline ends. This CDR3 spans 12 amino acids. Germline V gives CDR1 ENHRY, CDR2 SYGVKD. CDR3: CAIRGSGETQYF. The CDR3 DNA follows: TGTGCCATCAGGGGATCCGGGGAGACCCAGTACTTC.

This clone came up a few times. The CDR3 protein is CASSQADSNYGYTF. The CDR3 DNA reads TGTGCCAGCAGCCAAGCGGACAGCAACTATGGCTACACCTTC. This chain joins TRBV4-2 and TRBJ1-2, with TRBD1 as a possible D gene (6 bases). CDR3 length: 14 amino acids. From germline, CDR1 is LGHNA and CDR2 YNFKEQ. V lost 1 base and J 2 bases, leaving 8 bases between the germline ends.

This clone was recorded a few times. This chain joins TRBV29-1 and TRBJ1-2, with D uncertain. Germline V gives CDR1 SQVTM, CDR2 ANQGSEA. Deletions cut 6 bases from V and 4 bases from J, with 12 bases between. This CDR3 has 12 amino acids. CDR3 DNA: TGCAGCGTCGCAAGCGAAACCTATGGCTACACCTTC. This sequence encodes CSVASETYGYTF.

The rearrangement links TRBV12-5 to TRBJ2-3; possible D gene TRBD2, 5 bases. CDR3 length: 13 residues. Per germline, CDR1 LGHNT and CDR2 FRNRAP. V lost 8 bases to trimming and J lost 2 bases, with 11 bases between them. CDR3 bases: TGTGCTAGTAGGACGGGGTCCACAGATACGCAGTATTTT. It specifies CASRTGSTDTQYF.

This clone was found many times. The chain recombines TRBV9 with TRBJ1-5; D may be TRBD1 (5 bases). Trimming left V 0 bases short and J 5 bases short, with 9 bases between. Per germline, CDR1 SGDLS and CDR2 YYNGEE. This CDR3 has 14 amino acids. The CDR3 DNA reads TGTGCCAGCAGCGTAGGAGTAGGGGATCAGCCCCAGCATTTT. This translates into CASSVGVGDQPQHF.

The genes are TRBV7-9 and TRBJ2-7, with a tentative D call TRBD1 (6 bases). V shed 4 bases and J shed 6 bases, with 10 bases lying between them. The germline V gene encodes CDR1 SEHNR and CDR2 FQNEAQ (reference sequence). There are 12 residues in the CDR3. CDR3 loop: CASSSDRTEQYF. The CDR3, as DNA: TGTGCCAGCAGCTCGGACAGAACCGAGCAGTACTTC.

V is TRBV6-5 and J is TRBJ2-3; 8 bases are a match to TRBD2. CDR3 length: 14 amino acids. From germline, CDR1 is MNHEY and CDR2 SVGAGI. V shed 6 bases and J 6 bases; nucleotides not matched to a gene: 8. The CDR3: CASRSSGGGDTQYF. CDR3 sequence (DNA): TGTGCCAGCAGATCAAGCGGGGGAGGGGATACGCAGTATTTT.

This clone showed up just a few times. The chain carries TRBV29-1 and TRBJ1-4; D perhaps matches TRBD1 (5 bases). Germline CDR1 SQVTM, CDR2 ANQGSEA. This CDR3 contains 12 residues. Deletions cut 7 bases from V and 8 bases from J, with 14 bases between. CDR3 bases: TGCAGCGGAACCGGGGCTCAGGAAAAACTGTTTTTT. It specifies CSGTGAQEKLFF.

The chain links TRBV6-5 to TRBJ2-1; TRBD2 matches at 10 bases. V shed 8 bases, J shed 4 bases, and the junction held 2 bases outside the gene matches. The CDR3 runs to 13 residues. CDR1 MNHEY and CDR2 SVGAGI come from the germline V gene. The CDR3 protein is CASGTSVYNEQFF. CDR3 nucleotides: TGTGCCAGCGGGACTAGCGTGTACAATGAGCAGTTCTTC.

The chain has TRBV7-2 and TRBJ2-3, with D perhaps TRBD2 (6 bases). The CDR3 has 15 amino acids. Germline-derived CDR1 and CDR2 are SGHTA and FQGNSA. V was trimmed by 5 bases and J by 0 bases, leaving 12 bases between them. The CDR3: CASSRREASTDTQYF. For the CDR3, the DNA is TGTGCCAGCAGCCGCAGGGAGGCTAGCACAGATACGCAGTATTTT.

This chain links TRBV27 with TRBJ2-1; 9 bases align to TRBD1. The length of the CDR3 is 16 residues. Trimming removed 1 base from V and 1 base from J; junction bases left unmatched: 2. Germline loops: CDR1 MNHEY, CDR2 SMNVEV (reference sequence). The CDR3 DNA reads as TGTGCCAGCAGTTTATTTGGGACAGGGTCCTACAATGAGCAGTTCTTC. The encoded protein is CASSLFGTGSYNEQFF.

Here the CDR3 DNA reads TGTGCCAGCAGCTTGGTAGCTAACTATGGCTACACCTTC. Translation: CASSLVANYGYTF. This chain links TRBV5-4 with TRBJ1-2; D gene uncertain. The germline V and J ends were trimmed by 0 bases and 0 bases, with 3 bases remaining between them. This CDR3 is built from 13 residues. Germline lookup yields CDR1 SGHNT and CDR2 YYREEE (reference sequence).

The chain links TRBV4-3 to TRBJ2-7, with D possibly being TRBD1 (5 bases). Germline values: CDR1 LGHNA, CDR2 YSLEER. Trimming took 0 bases from V and 2 from J, leaving 14 bases between them. The CDR3 extends over 16 amino acids. CDR3 nucleotide sequence: TGCGCCAGCAGCCAAGAATTTGCAGGGCTGACCTACGAGCAGTACTTC. It codes for CASSQEFAGLTYEQYF.

This chain links TRBV4-1 with TRBJ2-7, with TRBD2 matching over 9 bases. V dropped 2 bases and J dropped 4; count of bases not matched to a gene: 6. Germline CDR1 and CDR2: MGHRA and YSYEKL. CDR3 length: 15 amino acids. The CDR3 DNA is TGCGCCAGCAGCCAATATAGCGGGGGAATATACGAGCAGTACTTC. It specifies CASSQYSGGIYEQYF.

This clone occurred a few times. The J gene is TRBJ2-1, the V gene TRBV11-2; possibly TRBD2 for D (6 bases). The CDR3 runs to 12 residues. The V end was cut by 5 bases, the J end by 9 bases, with 11 bases between. Looked up from germline, CDR1 is SGHAT and CDR2 is FQNNGV. DNA for the CDR3: TGTGCCAGCAGCCGAACGCGGGGTGAGCAGTTCTTC. Its protein product is CASSRTRGEQFF.

This chain connects TRBV29-1 to TRBJ2-7; 7 nucleotides align to TRBD1. CDR3 length: 11 residues. Germline CDR1 and CDR2: SQVTM and ANQGSEA. With V trimmed by 7 bases and J by 4 bases, 4 bases remained unmatched. The CDR3 loop is CSAGTEYEQYF. The CDR3 bases are TGCAGCGCAGGGACAGAATACGAGCAGTACTTC.

This clone was seen a handful of times. The V and J genes are TRBV29-1 and TRBJ2-1; 12 bases are a match to TRBD2. The length of the CDR3 is 14 residues. Germline CDR1 reads SQVTM; CDR2 reads ANQGSEA. Trimming cost V 0 bases and J 15 bases; bases outside gene matches: 9. The CDR3, as DNA: TGCAGCGTTGAAGATCGGCTAGCGGGGGGGCCTAGGTTCTTC. Translated: CSVEDRLAGGPRFF.

The V call is TRBV29-1, the J call TRBJ1-2; D is unclear. Germline V gene lookup returns CDR1 SQVTM and CDR2 ANQGSEA. V dropped 5 bases and J dropped 4 bases, with 17 bases sitting between them. The CDR3 is 14 residues long. CDR3 protein: CSVKGPLRPYGYTF. In DNA, the CDR3 is TGCAGCGTTAAAGGACCACTTAGGCCCTATGGCTACACCTTC.

The chain recombines TRBV9 with TRBJ2-3; D is undetermined. With 0 bases removed from V and 7 bases from J, the gap between germline ends came to 12 bases. This CDR3 has 14 amino acids. Germline V gene data show CDR1 as SGDLS and CDR2 as YYNGEE. The CDR3 loop is CASSVDRRSHTQYF. The CDR3 DNA follows: TGTGCCAGCAGCGTAGACCGACGGAGCCATACGCAGTATTTT.

The chain employs TRBV4-1 and TRBJ2-7, with 7 bases fitting TRBD1. The CDR3 extends over 13 amino acids. V shed 5 bases and J 6 bases; nucleotides not matched to a gene: 7. In germline, CDR1 is MGHRA, CDR2 YSYEKL. The CDR3 coding sequence is TGCGCCAGCAGCTCAGGGCCAGGGGGCGAGCAGTACTTC. This sequence encodes CASSSGPGGEQYF.

The chain is built from TRBV6-1 and TRBJ1-1, with D hard to call. Trimming shortened V by 1 base and J by 7 bases, and 13 bases separated the two germline ends. Germline CDR1 and CDR2: MNHNS and SASEGT. The CDR3 extends over 14 amino acids. The CDR3 bases are TGTGCCAGCAGTGAAGAGGACGGGTGGAGTGAAGCTTTCTTT. It yields the protein CASSEEDGWSEAFF.

The V call is TRBV29-1, the J call TRBJ2-1; 8 nucleotides match TRBD1. Germline V gene sequence: CDR1 SQVTM, CDR2 ANQGSEA. The trim removed 5 bases at V and 6 bases at J, leaving 9 bases unmatched. The CDR3 sequence is 14 residues long. CDR3 loop: CSVYRGLGGNEQFF. The CDR3 DNA is TGCAGCGTTTACAGGGGGTTAGGGGGCAATGAGCAGTTCTTC.

The chain is built from TRBV1 and TRBJ2-3; the DNA was not used to check the table's D call, TRBD2. TRBV1 is deemed a pseudogene. The CDR3 covers 17 residues. In nucleotides, the CDR3 is TGCACCAGCAGCGACTACTCGACTAGCGGGGGCACAGATACGCAGTATTTT. Translated, it gives CTSSDYSTSGGTDTQYF.